Presented here are 12 T cell receptor beta chains from one specimen sequenced in a study of blood T cell repertoires in COVID-19 (dated by TCRdb to 2019 to 2021). To prepare the library, the immunoSEQ multiplex PCR assay was applied. This is the immuneACCESS table as TCRdb keeps it, with only in-frame sequences that have V and J called. A part of the clones is gone; compared with another copy, unresolved V genes explain less than half, and the rest is unexplained. This sample lists a few hundred thousand clones; 70% to 90% were detected once. The top ten hold 6.2% of the sample. The sequenced sample consisted of peripheral blood. These TCRs come from a man in his sixties with acute or convalescent COVID-19.

V is TRBV19 and J is TRBJ1-1, with TRBD1 matching 8 bases. Germline V CDR1 and CDR2: LNHDA, SQIVND (reference sequence). Trimming took 5 bases from V and 4 from J; bases not matched to a gene: 3. The CDR3 runs to 13 residues. The CDR3 DNA reads as TGTGCCAGTAGTCTTACAGGGGGCACTGAAGCTTTCTTT. This codes for CASSLTGGTEAFF.

The J gene is TRBJ2-7, the V gene TRBV3-1 (or the pseudogene TRBV3-2); D is possibly TRBD2 (5 bases). V was trimmed by 0 bases and J by 5 bases, leaving 14 bases between them. This CDR3 has 15 residues. Germline V CDR1 and CDR2: LGHDT, YNNKEL (reference sequence). Written as DNA, the CDR3 is TGTGCCAGCAGCCAAGAGTTTGCCGGGGTTCACGAGCAGTACTTC. Amino acids: CASSQEFAGVHEQYF.

The V call is TRBV19, the J call TRBJ2-3; 8 nucleotides agree with TRBD1. The germline V gene has CDR1 LNHDA and CDR2 SQIVND (reference sequence). V dropped 6 bases and J dropped 5; count of bases not matched to a gene: 4. The CDR3 sequence is 13 residues long. CDR3 loop: CASSMGQEDTQYF. The CDR3 bases are TGTGCCAGTAGCATGGGACAGGAAGATACGCAGTATTTT.

The CDR3 here is CASSISQGRAYEQYF. DNA for the CDR3: TGTGCCAGTAGTATATCCCAGGGGAGAGCCTACGAGCAGTACTTC. This chain links TRBV19 with TRBJ2-7, with D possibly being TRBD1 (6 bases). This CDR3 has 15 residues. Deletions cut 2 bases from V and 2 bases from J, with 13 bases between. Germline CDR1 reads LNHDA; CDR2 reads SQIVND (reference sequence).

V usage is TRBV6-6 and J usage is TRBJ1-4, with 8 nucleotides matching TRBD1. J was trimmed by 7 bases and V by 5 bases; bases with no gene match: 15. Germline V lookup: CDR1 MNHNY, CDR2 SVGAGI (reference sequence). This CDR3 contains 17 residues. The CDR3 protein is CASSLVGGQGGGEKLFF. CDR3 nucleotides: TGTGCCAGCAGTCTGGTAGGCGGACAGGGAGGGGGTGAAAAACTGTTTTTT.

This clone was detected only once. The CDR3 sequence: CASSQYRDNEQFF. The CDR3 bases are TGTGCCAGCAGTCAATACAGAGACAATGAGCAGTTCTTC. This chain joins TRBV27 and TRBJ2-1; D gene uncertain. Germline CDR1 reads MNHEY; CDR2 reads SMNVEV (reference sequence). The CDR3 loop spans 13 amino acids. V was cut by 5 bases and J by 5 bases, with 10 bases left in between.

This chain joins TRBV28 and TRBJ2-2, with TRBD1 as a possible D gene (5 bases). The V gene lost 6 bases and the J gene lost 5 bases, with 19 bases spanning the gap. The CDR3 has 16 amino acids. CDR1 is MDHEN and CDR2 is SYDVKM in the germline V gene. CDR3 coding DNA: TGTGCCAGCAGGCTAGATTTGATAAGGGGAACCGGGGAGCTGTTTTTT. Protein: CASRLDLIRGTGELFF.

The chain recombines TRBV6-5 with TRBJ2-5, with D possibly being TRBD1 (6 bases). The CDR3 length is 13 residues. Germline-derived CDR1 and CDR2 are MNHEY and SVGAGI. V shed 5 bases and J shed 7 bases, with 14 bases lying between them. CDR3 residues: CASSPKQGGTQYF. The CDR3 bases are TGTGCCAGCAGTCCGAAACAGGGTGGGACCCAGTACTTC.

The rearrangement joins TRBV19 to TRBJ2-2; perhaps TRBD2 as D (5 bases). The germline CDR1 and CDR2 sequences are LNHDA and SQIVND (reference sequence). The CDR3 loop spans 16 amino acids. V was pared by 7 bases and J by 0 bases, with 15 bases between. This CDR3 is CASNLGRGTNTGELFF. CDR3 nucleotides: TGTGCCAGTAACCTAGGACGGGGAACGAACACCGGGGAGCTGTTTTTT.

The rearrangement links TRBV15 to TRBJ2-4; maybe TRBD2 (5 bases). Germline CDR1 is LNHNV and CDR2 is YYDKDF (reference sequence). The CDR3 is 18 amino acids. Trimming removed 0 bases at V and 0 bases at J, with 15 bases between. CDR3 nucleotides: TGTGCCACCAGCAGAGATCTCGCAGCGGAACTAGCCAAAAACATTCAGTACTTC. Translated, it gives CATSRDLAAELAKNIQYF.

This chain links TRBV25-1 with TRBJ2-5; D might be TRBD2 (5 bases). Germline V gene sequence: CDR1 MGHDK, CDR2 SYGVNS. Trimming removed 8 bases at V and 9 bases at J, with 10 bases between. CDR3 length equals 10 residues. The CDR3 loop is CASVSGAQYF. The DNA of the CDR3 is TGTGCCAGCGTGTCCGGGGCCCAGTACTTC.

The chain combines TRBV29-1 with TRBJ2-6; a possible D gene is TRBD1 (6 bases). Deletions cut 7 bases from V and 1 base from J, with 8 bases between. The CDR3 is 13 residues long. Germline CDR1 is SQVTM and CDR2 is ANQGSEA. CDR3 in amino acids: CSGQESGANVLTF. DNA of the CDR3: TGCAGCGGACAGGAGTCTGGGGCCAACGTCCTGACTTTC.